The entry that follows covers one T cell receptor (beta chain) sequence. The CDR3 loop spans 16 amino acids. The germline V gene has CDR1 MGHRA and CDR2 YSYEKL. V lost 4 bases to trimming and J lost 6 bases; unmatched junction nucleotides: 9. The sample comes from a study of T cells in Graves' hyperthyroidism and ophthalmopathy. Across the whole study: Staff took peripheral blood when the initial diagnosis was made, before any treatment began.

Regions amplified from RNA transcripts were the TCR beta CDR3 regions. HTBI primers were the set used in a first-round RT-PCR of the TCR CDR3. TCRdb re-called the multiplex PCR reads with MiXCR, one entry per CDR3 protein. The sample lists around 600,000 distinct CDR3 sequences, 14% occurring once. Clinicians diagnosed patients from clinical symptoms, serum thyroxine and TRAb, thyroid ultrasound and orbital computed tomography. From more than 9 ml of fresh peripheral blood, PBMCs were isolated. This TCR derives from a woman aged 18-29 years with Graves' ophthalmopathy. The source material was blood. The chain carries TRBV4-1 and TRBJ1-6, with 7 bases fitting TRBD1. The CDR3 region is CASSPINRGTNSPLHF. In DNA, the CDR3 is TGCGCCAGCAGCCCAATCAACAGGGGCACTAATTCACCCCTCCACTTT.